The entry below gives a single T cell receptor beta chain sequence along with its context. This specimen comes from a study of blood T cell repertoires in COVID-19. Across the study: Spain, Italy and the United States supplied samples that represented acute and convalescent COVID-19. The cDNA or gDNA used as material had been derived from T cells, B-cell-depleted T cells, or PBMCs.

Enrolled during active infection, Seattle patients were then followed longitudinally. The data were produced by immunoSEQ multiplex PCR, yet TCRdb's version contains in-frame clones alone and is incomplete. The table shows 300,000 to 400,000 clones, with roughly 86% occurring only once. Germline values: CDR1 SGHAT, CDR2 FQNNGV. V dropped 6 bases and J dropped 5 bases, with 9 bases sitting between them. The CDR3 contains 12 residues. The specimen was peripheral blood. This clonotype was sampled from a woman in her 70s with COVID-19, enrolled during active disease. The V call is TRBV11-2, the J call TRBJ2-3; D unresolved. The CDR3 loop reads CASSQAVDTQYF. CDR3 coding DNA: TGTGCCAGCAGTCAAGCCGTAGATACGCAGTATTTT.